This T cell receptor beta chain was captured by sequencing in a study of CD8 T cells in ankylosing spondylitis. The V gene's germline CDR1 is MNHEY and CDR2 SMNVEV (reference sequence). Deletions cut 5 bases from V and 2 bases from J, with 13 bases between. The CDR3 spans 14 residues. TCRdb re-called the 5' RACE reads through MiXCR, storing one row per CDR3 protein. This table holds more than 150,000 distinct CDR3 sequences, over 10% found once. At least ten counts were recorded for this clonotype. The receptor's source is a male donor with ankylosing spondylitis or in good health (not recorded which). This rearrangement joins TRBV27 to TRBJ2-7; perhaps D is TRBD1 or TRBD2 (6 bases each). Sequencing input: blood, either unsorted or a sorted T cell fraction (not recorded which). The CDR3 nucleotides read TGTGCCAGCAGTCCATCCGGGGGCGCCTACGAGCAGTACTTC. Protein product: CASSPSGGAYEQYF.